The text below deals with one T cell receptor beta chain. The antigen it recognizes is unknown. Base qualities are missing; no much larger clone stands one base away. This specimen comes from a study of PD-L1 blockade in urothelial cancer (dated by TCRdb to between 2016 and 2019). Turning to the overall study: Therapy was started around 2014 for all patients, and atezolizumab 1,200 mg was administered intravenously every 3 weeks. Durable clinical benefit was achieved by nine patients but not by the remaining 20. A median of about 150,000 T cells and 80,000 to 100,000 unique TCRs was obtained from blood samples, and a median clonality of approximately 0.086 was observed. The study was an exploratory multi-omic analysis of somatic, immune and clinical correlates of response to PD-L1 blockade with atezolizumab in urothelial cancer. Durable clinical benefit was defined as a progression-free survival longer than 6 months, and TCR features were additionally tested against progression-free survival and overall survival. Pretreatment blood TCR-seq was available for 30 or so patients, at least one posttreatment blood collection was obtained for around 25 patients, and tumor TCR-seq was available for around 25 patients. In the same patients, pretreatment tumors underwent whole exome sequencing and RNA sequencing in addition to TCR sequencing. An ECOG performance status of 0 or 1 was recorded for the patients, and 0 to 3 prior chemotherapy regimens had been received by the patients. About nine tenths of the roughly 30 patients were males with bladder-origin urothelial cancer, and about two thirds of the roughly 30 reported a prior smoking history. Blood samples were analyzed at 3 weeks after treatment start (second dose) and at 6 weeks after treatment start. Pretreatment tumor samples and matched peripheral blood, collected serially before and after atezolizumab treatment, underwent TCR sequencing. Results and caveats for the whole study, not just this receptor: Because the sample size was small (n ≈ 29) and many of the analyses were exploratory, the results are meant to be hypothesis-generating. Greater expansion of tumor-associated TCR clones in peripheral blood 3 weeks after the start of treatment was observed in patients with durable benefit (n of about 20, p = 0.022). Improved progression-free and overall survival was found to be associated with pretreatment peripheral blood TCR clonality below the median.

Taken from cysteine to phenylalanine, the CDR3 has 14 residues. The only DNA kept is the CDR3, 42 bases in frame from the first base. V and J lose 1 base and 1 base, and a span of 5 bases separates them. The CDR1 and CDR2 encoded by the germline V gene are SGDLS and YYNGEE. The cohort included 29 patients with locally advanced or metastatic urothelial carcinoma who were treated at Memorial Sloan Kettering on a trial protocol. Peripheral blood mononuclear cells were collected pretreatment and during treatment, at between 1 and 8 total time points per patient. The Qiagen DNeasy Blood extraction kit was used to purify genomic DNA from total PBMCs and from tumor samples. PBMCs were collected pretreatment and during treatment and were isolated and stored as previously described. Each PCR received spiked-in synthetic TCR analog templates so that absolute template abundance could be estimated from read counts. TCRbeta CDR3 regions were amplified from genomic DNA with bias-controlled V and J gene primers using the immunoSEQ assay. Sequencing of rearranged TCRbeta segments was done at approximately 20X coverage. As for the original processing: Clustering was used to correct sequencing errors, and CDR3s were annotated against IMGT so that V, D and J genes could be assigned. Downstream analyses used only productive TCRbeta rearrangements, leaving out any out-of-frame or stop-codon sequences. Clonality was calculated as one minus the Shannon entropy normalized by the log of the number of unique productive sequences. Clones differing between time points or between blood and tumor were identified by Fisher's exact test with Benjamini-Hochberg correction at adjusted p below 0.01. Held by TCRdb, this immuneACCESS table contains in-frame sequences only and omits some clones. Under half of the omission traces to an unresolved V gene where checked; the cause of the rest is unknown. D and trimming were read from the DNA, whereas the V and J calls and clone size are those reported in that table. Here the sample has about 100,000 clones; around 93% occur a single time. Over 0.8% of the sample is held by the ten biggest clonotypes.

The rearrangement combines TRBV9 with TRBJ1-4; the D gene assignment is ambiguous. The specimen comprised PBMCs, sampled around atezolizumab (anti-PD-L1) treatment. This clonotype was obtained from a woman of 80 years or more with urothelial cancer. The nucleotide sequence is TGTGCCAGCAGCGTACCAGGAACTAATGAAAAACTGTTTTTT. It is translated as CASSVPGTNEKLFF.